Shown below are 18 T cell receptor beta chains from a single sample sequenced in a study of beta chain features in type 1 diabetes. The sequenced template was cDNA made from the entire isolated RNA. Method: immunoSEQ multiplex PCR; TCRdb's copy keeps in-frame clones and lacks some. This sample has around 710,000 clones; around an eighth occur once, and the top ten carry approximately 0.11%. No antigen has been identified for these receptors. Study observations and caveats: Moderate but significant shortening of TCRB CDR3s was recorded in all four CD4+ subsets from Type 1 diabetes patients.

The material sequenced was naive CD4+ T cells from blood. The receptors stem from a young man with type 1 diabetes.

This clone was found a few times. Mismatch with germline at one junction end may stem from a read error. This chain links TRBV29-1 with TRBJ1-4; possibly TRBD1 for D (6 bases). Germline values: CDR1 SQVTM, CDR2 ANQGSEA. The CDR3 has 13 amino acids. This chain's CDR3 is CSVGTQGNGKLFF. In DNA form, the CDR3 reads TGCAGCGTTGGAACCCAGGGGAATGGAAAACTGTTTTTT. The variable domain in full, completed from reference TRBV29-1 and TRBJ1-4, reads SAVISQKPSRDICQRGTSLTIQCQVDSQVTMMFWYRQQPGQSLTLIATANQGSEATYESGFVIDKFPISRPNLTFSTLTVSNMSPEDSSIYLCSVGTQGNGKLFFGSGTQLSVL.

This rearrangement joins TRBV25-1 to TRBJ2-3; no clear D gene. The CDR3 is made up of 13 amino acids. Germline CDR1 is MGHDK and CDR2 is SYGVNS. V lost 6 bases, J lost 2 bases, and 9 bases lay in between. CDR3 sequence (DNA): TGTGCCAGCAGCCCGGATCCCACAGATACGCAGTATTTT. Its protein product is CASSPDPTDTQYF.

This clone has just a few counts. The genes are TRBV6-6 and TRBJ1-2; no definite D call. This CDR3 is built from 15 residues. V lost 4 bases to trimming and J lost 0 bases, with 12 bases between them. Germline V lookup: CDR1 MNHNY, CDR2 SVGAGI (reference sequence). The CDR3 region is CASSSPTETNYGYTF. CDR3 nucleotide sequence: TGTGCCAGCAGTTCACCGACGGAAACTAACTATGGCTACACCTTC.

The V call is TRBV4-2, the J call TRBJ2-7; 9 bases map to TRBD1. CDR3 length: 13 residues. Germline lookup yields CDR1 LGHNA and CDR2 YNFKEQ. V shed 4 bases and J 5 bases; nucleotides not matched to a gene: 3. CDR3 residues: CASSLDRGNEQYF. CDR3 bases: TGTGCCAGCAGCCTGGACAGGGGAAACGAGCAGTACTTC.

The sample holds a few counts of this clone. CDR3 protein: CASSLEQSSETQYF. CDR3 nucleotides: TGTGCCAGCAGCTTAGAACAGAGCAGCGAGACCCAGTACTTC. The V and J genes are TRBV7-7 and TRBJ2-5; D is unclear. Trimming removed 1 base at V and 5 bases at J, with 11 bases between. This CDR3 comprises 14 residues. Germline CDR1 reads SSHAT; CDR2 reads FNYEAQ (reference sequence).

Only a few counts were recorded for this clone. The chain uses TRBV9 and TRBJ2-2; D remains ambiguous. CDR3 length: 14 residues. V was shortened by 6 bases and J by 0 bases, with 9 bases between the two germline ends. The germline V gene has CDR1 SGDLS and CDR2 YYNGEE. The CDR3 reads CASTGQTNTGELFF. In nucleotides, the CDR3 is TGTGCCAGCACTGGGCAGACGAACACCGGGGAGCTGTTTTTT. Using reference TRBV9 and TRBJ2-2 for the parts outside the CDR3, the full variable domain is DSGVTQTPKHLITATGQRVTLRCSPRSGDLSVYWYQQSLDQGLQFLIQYYNGEERAKGNILERFSAQQFPDLHSELNLSSLELGDSALYFCASTGQTNTGELFFGEGSRLTVL.

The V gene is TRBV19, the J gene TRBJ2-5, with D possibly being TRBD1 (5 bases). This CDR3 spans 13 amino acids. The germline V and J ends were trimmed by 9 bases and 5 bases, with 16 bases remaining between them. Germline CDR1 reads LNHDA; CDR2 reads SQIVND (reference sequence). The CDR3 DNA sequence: TGTGCCAGCGCCCAGGGAAGGTTGGAGACCCAGTACTTC. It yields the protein CASAQGRLETQYF.

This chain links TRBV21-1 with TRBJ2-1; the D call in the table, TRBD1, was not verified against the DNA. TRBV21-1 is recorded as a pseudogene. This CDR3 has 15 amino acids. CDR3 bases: TGTGCCCGCCCAAAGGGGGCCCGAATGGTCAATGAGCAGTTCTTC. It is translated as CARPKGARMVNEQFF.

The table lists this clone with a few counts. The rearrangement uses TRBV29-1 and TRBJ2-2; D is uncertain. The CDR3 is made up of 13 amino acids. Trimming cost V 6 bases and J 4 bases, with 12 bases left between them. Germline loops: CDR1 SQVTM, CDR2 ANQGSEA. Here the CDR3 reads CSVSKASTGELFF. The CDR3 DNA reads TGCAGCGTAAGCAAGGCCAGCACCGGGGAGCTGTTTTTT.

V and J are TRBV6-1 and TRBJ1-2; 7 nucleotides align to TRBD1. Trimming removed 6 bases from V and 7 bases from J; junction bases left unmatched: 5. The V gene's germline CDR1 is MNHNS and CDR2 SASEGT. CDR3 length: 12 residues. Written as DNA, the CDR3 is TGTGCCAGCAGAACTACAGGGGTTGGCTACACCTTC. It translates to CASRTTGVGYTF.

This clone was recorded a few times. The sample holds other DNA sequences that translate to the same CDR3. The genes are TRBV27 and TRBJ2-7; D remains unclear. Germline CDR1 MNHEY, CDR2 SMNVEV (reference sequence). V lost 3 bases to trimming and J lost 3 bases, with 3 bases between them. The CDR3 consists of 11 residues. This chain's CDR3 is CASSLGYEQYF. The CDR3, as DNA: TGTGCCAGCAGTTTGGGCTACGAGCAGTACTTC.

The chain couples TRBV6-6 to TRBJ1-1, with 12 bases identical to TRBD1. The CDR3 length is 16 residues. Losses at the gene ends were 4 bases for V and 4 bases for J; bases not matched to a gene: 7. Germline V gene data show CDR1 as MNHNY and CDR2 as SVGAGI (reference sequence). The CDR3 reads CASSLGQGARSTEAFF. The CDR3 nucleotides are TGTGCCAGCAGTTTGGGACAGGGGGCGCGGAGCACTGAAGCTTTCTTT.

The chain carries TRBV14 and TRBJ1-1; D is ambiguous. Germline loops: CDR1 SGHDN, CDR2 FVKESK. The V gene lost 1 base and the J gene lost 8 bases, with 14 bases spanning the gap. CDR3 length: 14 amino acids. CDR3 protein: CASSQASRVIEAFF. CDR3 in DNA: TGTGCCAGCAGCCAAGCGTCAAGGGTTATAGAAGCTTTCTTT.

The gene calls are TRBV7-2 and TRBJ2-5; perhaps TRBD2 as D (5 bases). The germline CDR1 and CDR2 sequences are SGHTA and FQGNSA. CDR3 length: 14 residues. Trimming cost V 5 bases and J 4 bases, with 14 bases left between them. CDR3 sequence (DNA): TGTGCCAGCAGCCCGCCGGGGTCGCGAGAGACCCAGTACTTC. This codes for CASSPPGSRETQYF.

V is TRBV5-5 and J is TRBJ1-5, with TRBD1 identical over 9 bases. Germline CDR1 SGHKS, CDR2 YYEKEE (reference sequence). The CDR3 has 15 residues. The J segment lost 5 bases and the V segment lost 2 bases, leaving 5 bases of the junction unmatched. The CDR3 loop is CASSFGQGQDQPQHF. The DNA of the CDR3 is TGTGCCAGCAGCTTTGGACAGGGGCAAGATCAGCCCCAGCATTTT.

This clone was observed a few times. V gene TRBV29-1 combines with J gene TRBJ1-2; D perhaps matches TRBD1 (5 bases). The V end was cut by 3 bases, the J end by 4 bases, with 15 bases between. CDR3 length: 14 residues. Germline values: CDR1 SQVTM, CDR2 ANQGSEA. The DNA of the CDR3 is TGCAGCGTTGAGTATGAGACAGCTCGCTATGGCTACACCTTC. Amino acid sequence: CSVEYETARYGYTF. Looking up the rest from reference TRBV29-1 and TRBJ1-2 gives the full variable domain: SAVISQKPSRDICQRGTSLTIQCQVDSQVTMMFWYRQQPGQSLTLIATANQGSEATYESGFVIDKFPISRPNLTFSTLTVSNMSPEDSSIYLCSVEYETARYGYTFGSGTRLTVV.

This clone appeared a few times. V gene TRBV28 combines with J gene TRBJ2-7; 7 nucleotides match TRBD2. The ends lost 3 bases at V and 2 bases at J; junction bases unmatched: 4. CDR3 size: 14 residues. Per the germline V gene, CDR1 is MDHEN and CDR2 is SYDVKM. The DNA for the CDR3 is TGTGCCAGCAGTTTCGGGGGAGGGGCCTACGAGCAGTACTTC. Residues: CASSFGGGAYEQYF.

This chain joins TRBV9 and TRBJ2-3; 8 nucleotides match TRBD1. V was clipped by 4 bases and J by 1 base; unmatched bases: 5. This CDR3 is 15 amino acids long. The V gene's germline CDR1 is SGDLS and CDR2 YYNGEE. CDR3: CASSTSTGGTDTQYF. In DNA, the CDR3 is TGTGCCAGCAGCACCTCGACAGGGGGCACAGATACGCAGTATTTT.